These 9 T cell receptor beta chains were all obtained from the same sample, sequenced in a study of neurological immune-mediated disorders. TCRdb recomputed calls from the 5' RACE reads with MiXCR, one row per CDR3 protein. The table includes roughly 70,000 distinct CDR3 sequences, 4% to 6% detected once. Sequenced sample: PBMCs. These receptors all stem from a woman aged 25 to 39 with multiple sclerosis.

This clonotype appeared many times. The chain recombines TRBV10-2 with TRBJ2-1; no reliable D call. Germline-derived CDR1 and CDR2 are WSHSY and SAAADI. The CDR3 runs to 11 residues. Trimming took off 3 bases at V and 3 bases at J, with 0 bases between the two ends. The CDR3 bases are TGCGCCAGCAGTGACTACAATGAGCAGTTCTTC. It is translated as CASSDYNEQFF.

V is TRBV5-1 and J is TRBJ2-2; possibly TRBD1 or TRBD2 for D (6 bases each). This CDR3 is built from 15 residues. Germline lookup yields CDR1 SGHRS and CDR2 YFSETQ. The ends were cut back, 4 bases at V and 5 bases at J, with 15 bases in the middle. CDR3 in amino acids: CASSLPGGGTGELFF. CDR3 nucleotides: TGCGCCAGCAGCCTGCCAGGAGGGGGGACCGGGGAGCTGTTTTTT.

This clonotype has at least ten counts. V gene TRBV20-1 combines with J gene TRBJ2-5, with D possibly being TRBD2 (5 bases). The CDR3 sequence is 12 residues long. The V gene's germline CDR1 is DFQATT and CDR2 SNEGSKA (reference sequence). Trimming left V 6 bases short and J 5 bases short, with 13 bases between. The CDR3: CSARGPRETQYF. The CDR3 DNA follows: TGCAGTGCCCGAGGGCCTCGGGAGACCCAGTACTTC.

In its sample, this clonotype was seen many times. V and J are TRBV20-1 and TRBJ2-3; 8 nucleotides agree with TRBD2. Germline V lookup: CDR1 DFQATT, CDR2 SNEGSKA (reference sequence). Germline trimming cut 6 bases from V and 6 bases from J; bases unmatched to any gene: 5. CDR3 length equals 12 residues. The CDR3 DNA reads TGCAGTGCCCACGGGGGGGGGGATACGCAGTATTTT. Translated, it gives CSAHGGGDTQYF.

There are many counts of this clonotype. The chain is built from TRBV5-1 and TRBJ1-2; D remains ambiguous. The CDR3 has 16 residues. With 4 bases removed from V and 3 bases from J, the gap between germline ends came to 19 bases. The germline V gene encodes CDR1 SGHRS and CDR2 YFSETQ. The CDR3 DNA is TGCGCCAGCAGCGGTTCAGCGTTGAAGGGCGACTATGGCTACACCTTC. It translates to CASSGSALKGDYGYTF. Supplemented by reference TRBV5-1 and TRBJ1-2, the full variable domain reads KAGVTQTPRYLIKTRGQQVTLSCSPISGHRSVSWYQQTPGQGLQFLFEYFSETQRNKGNFPGRFSGRQFSNSRSEMNVSTLELGDSALYLCASSGSALKGDYGYTFGSGTRLTVV.

This clonotype was observed a few times. A junction end diverges from the germline sequence, so it may reflect a read error. The rearrangement links TRBV4-1 to TRBJ1-5; 7 bases agree with TRBD1. This CDR3 comprises 14 residues. Germline-derived CDR1 and CDR2 are MGHRA and YSYEKL. The CDR3 DNA reads TGCGCCAGCAGCCAGACAGGGATCGATCAGCCCCAGAATTTT. Translated, it gives CASSQTGIDQPQNF.

Ten or more counts support this clonotype. The chain links TRBV2 to TRBJ1-5; D unclear. The V end was cut by 7 bases, the J end by 4 bases, with 11 bases between. Germline V gene sequence: CDR1 SNHLY, CDR2 FYNNEI. The CDR3 runs to 13 residues. The CDR3, as DNA: TGTGCCAGCAATTCGGGCGAGAATCAGCCCCAGCATTTT. Residues: CASNSGENQPQHF.

This clonotype was detected only a few times. The J gene is TRBJ2-5, the V gene TRBV7-9; 15 bases line up with TRBD2. Germline V gene data show CDR1 as SEHNR and CDR2 as FQNEAQ (reference sequence). Losses at the gene ends were 3 bases for V and 5 bases for J; bases not matched to a gene: 10. The CDR3 covers 18 residues. The chain's CDR3 is CASSLGLAGGPTQETQYF. CDR3 coding DNA: TGTGCCAGCAGCTTGGGACTAGCGGGGGGCCCAACCCAGGAGACCCAGTACTTC.

This clonotype was detected ten times or more. The rearrangement uses TRBV7-3 and TRBJ2-2; D might be TRBD1 (6 bases). Trimming took 5 bases from V and 8 from J, leaving 12 bases between them. Germline CDR1 SGHTA, CDR2 FQGTGA. The CDR3 totals 13 residues. The CDR3 here is CASSPQGGGELFF. The CDR3 DNA reads TGTGCCAGCAGCCCACAGGGTGGTGGGGAGCTGTTTTTT.